The next 24 T cell receptor beta chains were all read from a single sample in a study of T cells after yellow fever vaccination. A single record per CDR3 protein comes from TCRdb applying MiXCR to the 5' RACE reads. The sample consists of about 160,000 distinct CDR3 sequences, 6.5% to 8.5% of them appearing once. Sequences were derived from CD4+ T cells sorted from PBMCs, sampled 4 to 6 days after the first yellow fever vaccination. These TCRs come from a young man who received the YFV17D yellow fever vaccine.

There are many counts of this clonotype. The chain links TRBV4-2 to TRBJ1-1, with 7 bases lining up with TRBD1. V was pared by 0 bases and J by 4 bases, with 5 bases of the junction left unmatched. The CDR3 has 15 amino acids. The germline CDR1 and CDR2 sequences are LGHNA and YNFKEQ. The CDR3 spells CASSQEQGITTEAFF. Here the CDR3 DNA reads TGTGCCAGCAGCCAAGAACAGGGGATTACCACTGAAGCTTTCTTT.

This clonotype was seen many times. The V gene is TRBV5-5, the J gene TRBJ1-3; D unresolved. The CDR3 totals 15 residues. CDR1 and CDR2 (germline): SGHKS, YYEKEE (reference sequence). Trimming pared 4 bases from V and 0 bases from J, leaving 11 bases between. CDR3 nucleotide sequence: TGTGCCAGCAGCCCGGACGTCGCCTCTGGAAACACCATATATTTT. It is translated as CASSPDVASGNTIYF.

The rearrangement joins TRBV7-2 to TRBJ1-1; no clear D. V was shortened by 5 bases and J by 8 bases, with 21 bases between the two germline ends. CDR3 size: 15 residues. Germline V gives CDR1 SGHTA, CDR2 FQGNSA. The CDR3 reads CASSPPNRPEPEAFF. CDR3 DNA sequence: TGTGCCAGCAGCCCACCAAACCGACCCGAGCCAGAAGCTTTCTTT. The whole variable domain, remainder taken from reference TRBV7-2 and TRBJ1-1, is GAGVSQSPSNKVTEKGKDVELRCDPISGHTALYWYRQSLGQGLEFLIYFQGNSAPDKSGLPSDRFSAERTGGSVSTLTIQRTQQEDSAVYLCASSPPNRPEPEAFFGQGTRLTVV.

The chain couples TRBV11-2 to TRBJ2-1; D assignment may be TRBD1 or TRBD2 (5 bases each). The CDR3 is 15 amino acids. Trimming pared 6 bases from V and 11 bases from J, leaving 23 bases between. Germline-derived CDR1 and CDR2 are SGHAT and FQNNGV. CDR3 sequence: CASSRAGTPVGKQFF. The CDR3 bases are TGTGCCAGCAGTCGAGCCGGGACCCCTGTTGGGAAGCAGTTCTTC.

The chain is built from TRBV9 and TRBJ1-1; possible D gene TRBD1, 5 bases. Trimming shortened V by 2 bases and J by 6 bases, and 14 bases separated the two germline ends. The V gene's germline CDR1 is SGDLS and CDR2 YYNGEE. CDR3 size: 14 residues. The CDR3 DNA follows: TGTGCCAGCAGCGTTTCCCCAGGGAGCGCTGAAGCTTTCTTT. As protein: CASSVSPGSAEAFF. Looking up the rest from reference TRBV9 and TRBJ1-1 gives the full variable domain: DSGVTQTPKHLITATGQRVTLRCSPRSGDLSVYWYQQSLDQGLQFLIQYYNGEERAKGNILERFSAQQFPDLHSELNLSSLELGDSALYFCASSVSPGSAEAFFGQGTRLTVV.

This clonotype appeared many times. The chain couples TRBV3-1 to TRBJ1-4, with D possibly matching TRBD1 (5 bases). V shed 4 bases and J shed 7 bases, with 16 bases lying between them. The CDR3 length is 15 residues. Germline lookup yields CDR1 LGHDT and CDR2 YNNKEL (reference sequence). The CDR3 loop is CASSLTGTGGEKLFF. The CDR3, as DNA: TGTGCCAGCAGCCTAACCGGGACCGGCGGTGAAAAACTGTTTTTT. Filled out from reference TRBV3-1 and TRBJ1-4, the complete variable domain reads DTAVSQTPKYLVTQMGNDKSIKCEQNLGHDTMYWYKQDSKKFLKIMFSYNNKELIINETVPNRFSPKSPDKAHLNLHINSLELGDSAVYFCASSLTGTGGEKLFFGSGTQLSVL.

There are many counts of this clonotype. The CDR3 is CASSSRGTVHSTF. DNA of the CDR3: TGTGCCAGCAGCTCGAGGGGGACAGTCCATTCCACCTTC. The chain is built from TRBV7-6 and TRBJ1-2, with 7 bases fitting TRBD1. Germline values: CDR1 SGHVS, CDR2 FNYEAQ. The J segment lost 13 bases and the V segment lost 4 bases, leaving 12 bases of the junction unmatched. The CDR3 spans 13 residues. Full variable domain (missing parts from reference TRBV7-6 and TRBJ1-2): GAGVSQSPRYKVTKRGQDVALRCDPISGHVSLYWYRQALGQGPEFLTYFNYEAQQDKSGLPNDRFSAERPEGSISTLTIQRTEQRDSAMYRCASSSRGTVHSTFGSGTRLTVV.

This clonotype has a count of ten or more. This rearrangement joins TRBV7-8 to TRBJ1-2; weak D call: TRBD1 (5 bases). V lost 2 bases, J lost 0 bases, and 13 bases lay in between. Germline CDR1 is SGHVS and CDR2 is FQNEAQ. The CDR3 covers 16 residues. CDR3 DNA sequence: TGTGCCAGCAGCTTACAGGGTTCGGGGGCTAACTATGGCTACACCTTC. The encoded protein is CASSLQGSGANYGYTF.

This clonotype was picked up many times. The chain uses TRBV28 and TRBJ2-7; D tentatively reads TRBD1 or TRBD2 (5 bases each). CDR1 MDHEN and CDR2 SYDVKM come from the germline V gene. Trimming removed 7 bases from V and 3 bases from J, with 19 bases in between. This CDR3 is built from 15 residues. CDR3 in DNA: TGTGCCAGCACCACCCGAGGGGCCTGGGACTACGAGCAGTACTTC. This gives the protein CASTTRGAWDYEQYF.

The chain links TRBV5-4 to TRBJ2-2, with 9 bases that match TRBD1. The CDR3 runs 15 residues. V was clipped by 4 bases and J by 3 bases; unmatched bases: 4. Germline CDR1 SGHNT, CDR2 YYREEE (reference sequence). The CDR3 region is CASSDRDRDTGELFF. In nucleotides, the CDR3 is TGTGCCAGCAGCGACCGGGACAGGGACACCGGGGAGCTGTTTTTT. Combining the CDR3 with reference TRBV5-4 and TRBJ2-2 gives the whole variable domain ETGVTQSPTHLIKTRGQQVTLRCSSQSGHNTVSWYQQALGQGPQFIFQYYREEENGRGNFPPRFSGLQFPNYSSELNVNALELDDSALYLCASSDRDRDTGELFFGEGSRLTVL.

This clonotype was seen ten or more times. The gene calls are TRBV7-2 and TRBJ2-5; 9 positions match TRBD2. V lost 3 bases, J lost 2 bases, and 7 bases stayed unmatched. This CDR3 spans 16 amino acids. Germline assignment: CDR1 SGHTA and CDR2 FQGNSA. Here the CDR3 reads CASSFGGGGWQETQYF. The CDR3 DNA is TGTGCCAGCAGCTTTGGCGGGGGGGGATGGCAAGAGACCCAGTACTTC.

This clonotype is classed as medium-sized. The chain joins TRBV7-3 to TRBJ2-5; no clear D. CDR1 and CDR2 (germline): SGHTA, FQGTGA. V lost 2 bases to trimming and J lost 7 bases, with 14 bases between them. The CDR3 is made up of 14 amino acids. The CDR3 reads CASSLSSSAGTQYF. The CDR3, as DNA: TGTGCCAGCAGCTTATCATCGTCCGCCGGGACCCAGTACTTC.

The sample holds a few counts of this clonotype. The V and J genes are TRBV10-3 and TRBJ2-3, with TRBD1 matching 7 bases. Germline-derived CDR1 and CDR2 are ENHRY and SYGVKD. Trimming took 10 bases from V and 6 from J; bases not matched to a gene: 10. The CDR3 is 13 amino acids. DNA for the CDR3: TGTGCCACCTCGACAGGGTCGGCCGATACGCAGTATTTT. Protein sequence: CATSTGSADTQYF.

This clonotype was seen ten or more times. V and J are TRBV9 and TRBJ2-3; no clear D. V was pared by 3 bases and J by 4 bases, with 9 bases between. The CDR3 runs 13 residues. CDR1 SGDLS and CDR2 YYNGEE come from the germline V gene. In DNA, the CDR3 is TGTGCCAGCAGCGCCCGCATCTCAGATACGCAGTATTTT. This sequence encodes CASSARISDTQYF.

This clonotype was detected many times. This rearrangement joins TRBV24-1 to TRBJ2-2, with D possibly being TRBD1 or TRBD2 (5 bases each). Trimming took off 7 bases at V and 2 bases at J, with 10 bases between the two ends. Germline V gene lookup returns CDR1 KGHDR and CDR2 SFDVKD. The CDR3 has 14 amino acids. This chain's CDR3 is CATRAGTNTGELFF. DNA for the CDR3: TGTGCCACCAGGGCCGGGACCAACACCGGGGAGCTGTTTTTT.

The chain has TRBV4-2 and TRBJ1-1; D remains ambiguous. V was trimmed by 0 bases and J by 3 bases, leaving 8 bases between them. Germline V gene data show CDR1 as LGHNA and CDR2 as YNFKEQ. The CDR3 covers 14 residues. CDR3 DNA sequence: TGTGCCAGCAGCCAAGAGGGCGGGTACACTGAAGCTTTCTTT. It is translated as CASSQEGGYTEAFF.

This clonotype came up a few times. The chain employs TRBV28 and TRBJ2-2; D remains unclear. Germline CDR1 is MDHEN and CDR2 is SYDVKM. The V gene lost 7 bases and the J gene lost 2 bases, with 8 bases spanning the gap. This CDR3 spans 13 amino acids. CDR3 bases: TGTGCCAGCATACCAACTAACACCGGGGAGCTGTTTTTT. It codes for CASIPTNTGELFF.

V gene TRBV12-3 or TRBV12-4 combines with J gene TRBJ1-2; D not resolved. The ends were cut back, 7 bases at V and 7 bases at J, with 16 bases in the middle. The CDR3 has 13 residues. The chain's CDR3 is CASTPTGPGGYTF. Here the CDR3 DNA reads TGTGCCAGCACCCCTACCGGCCCAGGTGGCTACACCTTC.

This clonotype was recorded at least ten times. The chain has TRBV20-1 and TRBJ2-1; 9 positions agree with TRBD1. Germline CDR1 reads DFQATT; CDR2 reads SNEGSKA (reference sequence). J gave up 3 bases and V 3 bases, and 6 bases lay outside the gene matches. The CDR3 length is 15 residues. The CDR3 spells CSASGGQGIYNEQFF. For the CDR3, the DNA is TGCAGTGCTAGTGGGGGACAGGGTATCTACAATGAGCAGTTCTTC.

The sample holds a few counts of this clonotype. This chain joins TRBV18 and TRBJ1-2, with D possibly being TRBD1 (6 bases). Germline CDR1 and CDR2: KGHSH and LQKENI. This CDR3 comprises 15 residues. Trimming removed 2 bases from V and 2 bases from J, with 12 bases in between. The CDR3 bases are TGTGCCAGCTCACCAACCGGACAGATGAACTATGGCTACACCTTC. Residues: CASSPTGQMNYGYTF.

This chain uses TRBV10-3 with TRBJ2-3; TRBD2 agrees at 12 bases. CDR1 ENHRY and CDR2 SYGVKD come from the germline V gene. This CDR3 is built from 18 residues. The CDR3 spells CTFSPPLRLAGALGTQYF. The CDR3, as DNA: TGTACCTTCAGTCCCCCACTTCGACTAGCGGGGGCCCTAGGGACGCAGTATTTT.

This clonotype was seen a handful of times. The J gene is TRBJ2-2, the V gene TRBV6-5; D is perhaps TRBD1 or TRBD2 (5 bases each). Between the trimmed V and J ends, which lost 0 bases and 6 bases, there was a span of 14 bases. CDR3 length equals 16 residues. CDR1 is MNHEY, CDR2 SVGAGI, per germline. The DNA for the CDR3 is TGTGCCAGCAGTTACTCGGGACGCACTGGACCCGGGGAGCTGTTTTTT. Amino acid sequence: CASSYSGRTGPGELFF.

This clonotype appeared many times. V is TRBV5-1 and J is TRBJ2-5; 9 nucleotides match TRBD2. Germline loops: CDR1 SGHRS, CDR2 YFSETQ. V dropped 7 bases and J dropped 9; count of bases not matched to a gene: 13. The CDR3 has 14 residues. CDR3 sequence: CASGETSGVGAQYF. The CDR3 DNA reads TGCGCCAGCGGAGAGACTAGCGGAGTGGGGGCCCAGTACTTC.

Comment on this clonotype: One end of the junction varies from germline; a read error may be responsible. V and J are TRBV5-4 and TRBJ2-2, with 7 bases fitting TRBD2. This CDR3 is built from 16 residues. Germline V gives CDR1 SGHNT, CDR2 YYREEE (reference sequence). CDR3 in amino acids: CASSLGGRGNTGEPFF. The CDR3 DNA reads TGTGCCAGCAGCTTGGGGGGGAGGGGAAACACCGGGGAGCCGTTTTTT.